The clone carrying this T cell receptor beta chain appeared a few times. The antigen remains undetermined. These data belong to a study of cytomegalovirus exposure and HLA in healthy donors. Findings and limits, study-wide: Earlier results showed most TCR beta V segments being productive about 87% or about 30% of the time.

In nominal health when sampled, donors likely had unrecorded immune exposures nonetheless. Vbeta (60) and Jbeta (13) primers were used in the PCR. Measured with immunoSEQ multiplex PCR; TCRdb has only the in-frame clones, and not every one. Of roughly 120,000 clones listed, approximately 8.6% were seen once; the top ten hold 6% to 7.5%. The CDR3 consists of 15 residues. Trimming took 1 base from V and 6 from J, leaving 13 bases between them. The germline gives CDR1 SGHVS, CDR2 FQNEAQ. This chain links TRBV7-8 with TRBJ2-1; D is possibly TRBD1 (6 bases). The sequence derives from a woman in her 40s in good health and CMV-seropositive. Sequenced input: PBMCs. The CDR3 loop reads CASSLEGHRSNEQFF. The CDR3 region has the DNA TGTGCCAGCAGCTTAGAGGGACACAGATCCAATGAGCAGTTCTTC.